The following is a T cell receptor (beta chain) sequence with its context. Its antigen is not known. These data are taken from a study of CD8 T cells in Susac syndrome. Study-level findings and limits: It was acknowledged in the study that the number of individuals who were included in its TCR sequencing and HLA analysis was relatively small.

CD8+ and CD4+ T cells were negatively isolated; TEMRA cells were FACS-enriched. Reverse transcription of roughly 0.45 to 1 ug RNA used random hexamers. A single record per CDR3 protein comes from TCRdb applying MiXCR to the immunoSEQ multiplex PCR reads. Counted here are roughly 140,000 distinct CDR3 sequences, 94% occurring once; the ten biggest clones make up approximately 0.25%. V was clipped by 0 bases and J by 3 bases; unmatched bases: 12. The length of the CDR3 is 19 residues. Germline V CDR1 and CDR2: LNHNV, YYDKDF (reference sequence). The source is a human donor in good health. Sequences were obtained from CD8+ T cells from PBMCs. The V and J genes are TRBV15 and TRBJ1-4, with 8 bases identical to TRBD1. This chain's CDR3 is CATSRDYRQGAASNEKLFF. The CDR3 region has the DNA TGTGCCACCAGCAGAGATTATAGGCAGGGGGCCGCGTCTAATGAAAAACTGTTTTTT. The whole variable domain, filled in from reference TRBV15 and TRBJ1-4, reads DAMVIQNPRYQVTQFGKPVTLSCSQTLNHNVMYWYQQKSSQAPKLLFHYYDKDFNNEADTPDNFQSRRPNTSFCFLDIRSPGLGDTAMYLCATSRDYRQGAASNEKLFFGSGTQLSVL.